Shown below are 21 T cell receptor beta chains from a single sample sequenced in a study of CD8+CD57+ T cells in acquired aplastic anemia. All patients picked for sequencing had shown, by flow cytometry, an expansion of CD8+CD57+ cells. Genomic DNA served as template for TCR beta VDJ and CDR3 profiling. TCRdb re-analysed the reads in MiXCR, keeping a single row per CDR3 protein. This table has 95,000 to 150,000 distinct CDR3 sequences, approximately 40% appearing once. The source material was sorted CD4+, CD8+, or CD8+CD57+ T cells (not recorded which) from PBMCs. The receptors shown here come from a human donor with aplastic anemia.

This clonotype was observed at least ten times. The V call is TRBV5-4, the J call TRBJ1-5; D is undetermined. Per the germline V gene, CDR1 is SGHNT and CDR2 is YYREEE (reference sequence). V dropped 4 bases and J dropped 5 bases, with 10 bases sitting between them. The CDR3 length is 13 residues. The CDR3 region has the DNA TGTGCCAGCAGCCCGGACGGGGATCAGCCCCAGCATTTT. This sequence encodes CASSPDGDQPQHF.

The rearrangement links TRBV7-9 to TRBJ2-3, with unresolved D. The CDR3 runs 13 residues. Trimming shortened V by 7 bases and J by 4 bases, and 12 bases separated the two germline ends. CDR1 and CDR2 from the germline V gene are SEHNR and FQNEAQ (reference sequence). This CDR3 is CASTPPGSDTQYF. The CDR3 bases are TGTGCCAGCACACCACCGGGTTCAGATACGCAGTATTTT.

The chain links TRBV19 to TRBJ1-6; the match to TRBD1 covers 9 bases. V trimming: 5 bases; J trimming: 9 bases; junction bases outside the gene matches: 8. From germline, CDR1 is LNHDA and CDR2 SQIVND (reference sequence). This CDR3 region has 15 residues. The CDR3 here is CASSLRDRASSPLHF. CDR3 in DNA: TGTGCCAGTAGTCTAAGGGACAGGGCAAGTTCACCCCTCCACTTT. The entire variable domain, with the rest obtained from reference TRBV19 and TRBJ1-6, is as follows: DGGITQSPKYLFRKEGQNVTLSCEQNLNHDAMYWYRQDPGQGLRLIYYSQIVNDFQKGDIAEGYSVSREKKESFPLTVTSAQKNPTAFYLCASSLRDRASSPLHFGNGTRLTVT.

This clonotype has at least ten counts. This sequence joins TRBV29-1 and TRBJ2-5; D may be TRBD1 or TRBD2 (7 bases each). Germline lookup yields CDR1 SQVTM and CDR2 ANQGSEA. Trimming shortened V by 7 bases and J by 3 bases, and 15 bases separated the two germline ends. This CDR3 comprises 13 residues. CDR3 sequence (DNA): TGCAGCGCAGGGGGGGGGGTTGAAGAGACCCAGTACTTC. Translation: CSAGGGVEETQYF.

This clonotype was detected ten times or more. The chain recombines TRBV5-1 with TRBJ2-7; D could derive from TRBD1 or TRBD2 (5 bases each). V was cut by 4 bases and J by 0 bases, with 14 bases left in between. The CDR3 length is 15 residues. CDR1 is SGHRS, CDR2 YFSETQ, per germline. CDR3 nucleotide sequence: TGCGCCAGCAGCACCGGAACCGGGACCTCCTACGAGCAGTACTTC. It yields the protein CASSTGTGTSYEQYF.

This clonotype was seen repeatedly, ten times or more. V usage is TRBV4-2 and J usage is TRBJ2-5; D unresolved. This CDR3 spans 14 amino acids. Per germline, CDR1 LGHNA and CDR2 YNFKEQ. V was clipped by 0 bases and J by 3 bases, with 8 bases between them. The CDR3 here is CASSQDLLEETQYF. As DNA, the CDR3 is TGTGCCAGCAGCCAAGATCTCTTGGAAGAGACCCAGTACTTC.

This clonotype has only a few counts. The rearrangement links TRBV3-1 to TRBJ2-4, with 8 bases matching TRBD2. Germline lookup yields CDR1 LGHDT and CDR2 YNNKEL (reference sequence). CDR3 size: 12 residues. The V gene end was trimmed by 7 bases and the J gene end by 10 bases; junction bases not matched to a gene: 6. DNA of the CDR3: TGTGCCAGCACCCATTCGGGGGGGATTCAGTACTTC. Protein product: CASTHSGGIQYF.

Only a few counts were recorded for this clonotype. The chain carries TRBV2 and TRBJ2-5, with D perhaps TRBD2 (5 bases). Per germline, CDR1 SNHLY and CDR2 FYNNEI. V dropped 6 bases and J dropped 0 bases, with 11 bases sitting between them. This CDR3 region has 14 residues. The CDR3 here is CASSRTVYQETQYF. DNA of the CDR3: TGTGCCAGCAGCCGGACTGTGTACCAAGAGACCCAGTACTTC.

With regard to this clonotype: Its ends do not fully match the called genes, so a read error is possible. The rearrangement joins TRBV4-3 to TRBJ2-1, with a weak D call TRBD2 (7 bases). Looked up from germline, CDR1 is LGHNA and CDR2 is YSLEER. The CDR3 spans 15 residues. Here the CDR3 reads CASSLRGGTYTEQFF. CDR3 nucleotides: TGCGCCAGCAGCCTAAGGGGGGGCACGTACACTGAGCAGTTCTTC.

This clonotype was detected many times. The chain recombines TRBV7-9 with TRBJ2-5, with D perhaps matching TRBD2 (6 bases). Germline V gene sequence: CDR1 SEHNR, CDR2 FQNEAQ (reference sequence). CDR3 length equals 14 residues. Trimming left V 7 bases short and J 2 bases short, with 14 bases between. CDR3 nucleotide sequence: TGTGCCAGCATCATTACCGGGGGACAAGAGACCCAGTACTTC. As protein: CASIITGGQETQYF.

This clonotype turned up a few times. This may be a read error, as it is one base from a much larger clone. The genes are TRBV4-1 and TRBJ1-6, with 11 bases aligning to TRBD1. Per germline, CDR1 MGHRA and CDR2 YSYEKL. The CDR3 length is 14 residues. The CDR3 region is CACSQPGTGGPLHF. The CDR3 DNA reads TGCGCCTGCAGCCAACCTGGGACAGGGGGACCCCTCCACTTT.

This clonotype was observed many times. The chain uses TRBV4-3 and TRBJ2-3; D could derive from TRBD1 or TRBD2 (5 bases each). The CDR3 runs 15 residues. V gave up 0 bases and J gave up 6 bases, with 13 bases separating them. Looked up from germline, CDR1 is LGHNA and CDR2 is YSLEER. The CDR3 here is CASSQDGTHLDTQYF. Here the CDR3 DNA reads TGCGCCAGCAGCCAAGACGGGACCCATTTGGATACGCAGTATTTT.

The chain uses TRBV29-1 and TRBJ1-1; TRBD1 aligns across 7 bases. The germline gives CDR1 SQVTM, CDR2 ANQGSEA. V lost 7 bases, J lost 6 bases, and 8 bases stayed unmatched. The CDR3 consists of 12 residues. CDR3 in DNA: TGCAGCGCCGCTCGGGGACAGTCTGAAGCTTTCTTT. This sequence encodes CSAARGQSEAFF.

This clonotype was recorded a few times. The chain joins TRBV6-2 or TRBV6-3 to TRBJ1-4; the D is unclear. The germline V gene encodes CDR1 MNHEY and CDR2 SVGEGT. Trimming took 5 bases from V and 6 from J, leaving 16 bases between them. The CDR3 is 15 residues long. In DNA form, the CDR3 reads TGTGCCAGCAGTCCGACGAACAGCTACTATGAAAAACTGTTTTTT. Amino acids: CASSPTNSYYEKLFF.

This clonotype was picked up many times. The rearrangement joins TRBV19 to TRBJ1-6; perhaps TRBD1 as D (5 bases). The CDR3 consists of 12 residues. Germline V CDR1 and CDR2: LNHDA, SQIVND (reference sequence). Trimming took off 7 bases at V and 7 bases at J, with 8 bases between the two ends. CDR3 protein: CASKGANSPLHF. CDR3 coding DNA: TGTGCCAGTAAAGGGGCAAATTCACCCCTCCACTTT.

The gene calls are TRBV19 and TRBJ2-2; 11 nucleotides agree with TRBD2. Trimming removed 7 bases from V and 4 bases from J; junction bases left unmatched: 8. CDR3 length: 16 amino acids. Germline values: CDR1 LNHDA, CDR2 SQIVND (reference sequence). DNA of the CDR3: TGTGCCAGTACTTATTCGACTAGCGGGGTCACCGGGGAGCTGTTTTTT. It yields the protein CASTYSTSGVTGELFF.

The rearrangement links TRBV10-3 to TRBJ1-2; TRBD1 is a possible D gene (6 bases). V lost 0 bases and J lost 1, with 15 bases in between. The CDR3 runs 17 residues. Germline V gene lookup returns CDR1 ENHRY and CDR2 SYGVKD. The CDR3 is CAISESFPGEGNYGYTF. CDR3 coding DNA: TGTGCCATCAGTGAGTCCTTCCCAGGGGAAGGTAACTATGGCTACACCTTC.

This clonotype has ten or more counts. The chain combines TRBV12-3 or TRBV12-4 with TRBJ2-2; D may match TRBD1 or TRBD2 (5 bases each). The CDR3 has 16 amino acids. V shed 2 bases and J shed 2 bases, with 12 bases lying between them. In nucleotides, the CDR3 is TGTGCCAGCAGTTTAAGTTGGGGACGCAACACCGGGGAGCTGTTTTTT. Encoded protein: CASSLSWGRNTGELFF.

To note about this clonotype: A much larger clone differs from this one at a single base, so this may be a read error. The CDR3 sequence is CASSSRGQGQNTGAFF. CDR3 DNA sequence: TGTGCCAGCAGCTCTAGGGGCCAGGGGCAGAACACTGGAGCTTTCTTT. The V gene is TRBV7-9, the J gene TRBJ1-1; D possibly corresponds to TRBD1 (6 bases). The germline gives CDR1 SEHNR, CDR2 FQNEAQ (reference sequence). This CDR3 spans 16 amino acids.

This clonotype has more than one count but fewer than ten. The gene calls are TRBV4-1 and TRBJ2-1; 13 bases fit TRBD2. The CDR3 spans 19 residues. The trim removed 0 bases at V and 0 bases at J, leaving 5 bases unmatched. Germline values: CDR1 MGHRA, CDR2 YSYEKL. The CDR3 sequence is CASSQDTSGGDSSYNEQFF. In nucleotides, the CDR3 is TGCGCCAGCAGCCAAGATACTAGCGGGGGGGATAGCTCCTACAATGAGCAGTTCTTC.

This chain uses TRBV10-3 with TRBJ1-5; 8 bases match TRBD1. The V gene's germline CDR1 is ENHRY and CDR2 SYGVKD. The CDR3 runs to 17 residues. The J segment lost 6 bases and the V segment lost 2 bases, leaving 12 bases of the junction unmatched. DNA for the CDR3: TGTGCCATCAGTGAGGGTACACAGGGGGTGGTCCGTCAGCCCCAGCATTTT. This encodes CAISEGTQGVVRQPQHF.